This T cell receptor beta chain was found in a study of T cells in tumors after PD-1 blockade. In this sample, this clone turned up once. The target antigen is unknown. Whole-study findings and limits: Clonal replacement was seen across treatment, not between pre-treatment samples. Most post-therapy expanded exhausted CD8+ clones were new, undetected before treatment.

As to time point: first of two pre-therapy site-matched biopsies around 2 months apart. Profiling relied on immunoSEQ multiplex PCR, and the TCRdb table lists in-frame clones only, not all of them. This sample has approximately 4,300 clones, with approximately 73% found just once. Trimming removed 1 base at V and 3 bases at J, with 4 bases between. The CDR3 consists of 12 residues. The receptor was isolated from a human donor with basal cell carcinoma. Here the sequenced sample was tumor tissue, taken before anti-PD-1 treatment. The chain employs TRBV12-3 or TRBV12-4 and TRBJ2-7, with D unresolved. The CDR3 is CASSLVVYEQYF. DNA for the CDR3: TGTGCCAGCAGTTTAGTAGTCTACGAGCAGTACTTC.